This record concerns one T cell receptor (beta chain) sequence. V lost 3 bases, J lost 0 bases, and 16 bases stayed unmatched. This CDR3 region has 22 residues. Germline V gives CDR1 SGDLS, CDR2 YYNGEE. Using a J-beta primer mix together with a sample-barcoded 5' primer, a second PCR was run for about 6 to 11 cycles. A tag from a template-switch adaptor with 12 random nucleotides marked each cDNA molecule. Via MiXCR, TCRdb re-called the 5' RACE reads, giving one row per CDR3 protein. The sample includes about 930,000 distinct CDR3 sequences, 25% to 35% of them seen just once. The data stem from a study of blood T cells in healthy people across ages. Overall study context: Template switching captured about one barcoded beta molecule per two T cells.

These records were also assigned to another study, of T cells of mothers and their children. That paper adds: The TCR beta CDR3 read count exceeded 8 million for each mother and was around 3.1 million for each child. Mothers and children who were related shared slightly more overlap than unrelated pairs, but not significantly more.

The specimen was blood. This TCR was recovered from a woman in her 40s in good health. The gene calls are TRBV9 and TRBJ2-1, with 15 bases identical to TRBD2. The CDR3 nucleotides are TGTGCCAGCAGCGCCGGACTAGCGGGGGGGAAGAAGGGGGGAAGCTCCTACAATGAGCAGTTCTTC. Translating it yields CASSAGLAGGKKGGSSYNEQFF.